The 3 T cell receptor beta chains below come from one sample, sequenced in a study of T cell repertoires in cytomegalovirus infection. What these receptors recognize is not known. One entry per CDR3 protein results from TCRdb running MiXCR on the reads. The data hold roughly 160,000 distinct CDR3 sequences, with roughly 21% observed a single time. Sequenced material: CD8+ T cells from cultured PBMCs, taken from culture after CMV antigen stimulation. The receptors derive from a human donor in good health (CMV status not recorded). Some clones in this sample may be carry-over from other donors' samples.

The V gene is TRBV7-9, the J gene TRBJ2-7, with D possibly being TRBD1 (7 bases). From germline, CDR1 is SEHNR and CDR2 FQNEAQ (reference sequence). Trimming stripped 0 bases from V and 7 bases from J, with 22 bases between. The CDR3 length is 17 residues. The CDR3 spells CASSLAVGGQSLREQYF. Here the CDR3 DNA reads TGTGCCAGCAGCTTAGCGGTGGGGGGACAGTCCCTAAGGGAGCAGTACTTC.

This clonotype was observed a handful of times. The chain has TRBV7-6 and TRBJ2-1; 9 bases match TRBD2. The trim removed 9 bases at V and 10 bases at J, leaving 16 bases unmatched. CDR1 is SGHVS, CDR2 FNYEAQ, per germline. The CDR3 is 15 amino acids. CDR3 region: CASGWSGGPPEEQFF. CDR3 nucleotide sequence: TGTGCCAGTGGGTGGAGCGGGGGGCCACCGGAGGAGCAGTTCTTC.

The J gene is TRBJ2-7, the V gene TRBV10-3; the D gene is possibly TRBD2 (5 bases). Trimming took off 6 bases at V and 0 bases at J, with 18 bases between the two ends. CDR1 and CDR2 (germline): ENHRY, SYGVKD. The CDR3 consists of 16 residues. CDR3 loop: CAIRSPTGISSYEQYF. The CDR3, as DNA: TGTGCCATCAGATCTCCGACGGGGATAAGCTCCTACGAGCAGTACTTC.